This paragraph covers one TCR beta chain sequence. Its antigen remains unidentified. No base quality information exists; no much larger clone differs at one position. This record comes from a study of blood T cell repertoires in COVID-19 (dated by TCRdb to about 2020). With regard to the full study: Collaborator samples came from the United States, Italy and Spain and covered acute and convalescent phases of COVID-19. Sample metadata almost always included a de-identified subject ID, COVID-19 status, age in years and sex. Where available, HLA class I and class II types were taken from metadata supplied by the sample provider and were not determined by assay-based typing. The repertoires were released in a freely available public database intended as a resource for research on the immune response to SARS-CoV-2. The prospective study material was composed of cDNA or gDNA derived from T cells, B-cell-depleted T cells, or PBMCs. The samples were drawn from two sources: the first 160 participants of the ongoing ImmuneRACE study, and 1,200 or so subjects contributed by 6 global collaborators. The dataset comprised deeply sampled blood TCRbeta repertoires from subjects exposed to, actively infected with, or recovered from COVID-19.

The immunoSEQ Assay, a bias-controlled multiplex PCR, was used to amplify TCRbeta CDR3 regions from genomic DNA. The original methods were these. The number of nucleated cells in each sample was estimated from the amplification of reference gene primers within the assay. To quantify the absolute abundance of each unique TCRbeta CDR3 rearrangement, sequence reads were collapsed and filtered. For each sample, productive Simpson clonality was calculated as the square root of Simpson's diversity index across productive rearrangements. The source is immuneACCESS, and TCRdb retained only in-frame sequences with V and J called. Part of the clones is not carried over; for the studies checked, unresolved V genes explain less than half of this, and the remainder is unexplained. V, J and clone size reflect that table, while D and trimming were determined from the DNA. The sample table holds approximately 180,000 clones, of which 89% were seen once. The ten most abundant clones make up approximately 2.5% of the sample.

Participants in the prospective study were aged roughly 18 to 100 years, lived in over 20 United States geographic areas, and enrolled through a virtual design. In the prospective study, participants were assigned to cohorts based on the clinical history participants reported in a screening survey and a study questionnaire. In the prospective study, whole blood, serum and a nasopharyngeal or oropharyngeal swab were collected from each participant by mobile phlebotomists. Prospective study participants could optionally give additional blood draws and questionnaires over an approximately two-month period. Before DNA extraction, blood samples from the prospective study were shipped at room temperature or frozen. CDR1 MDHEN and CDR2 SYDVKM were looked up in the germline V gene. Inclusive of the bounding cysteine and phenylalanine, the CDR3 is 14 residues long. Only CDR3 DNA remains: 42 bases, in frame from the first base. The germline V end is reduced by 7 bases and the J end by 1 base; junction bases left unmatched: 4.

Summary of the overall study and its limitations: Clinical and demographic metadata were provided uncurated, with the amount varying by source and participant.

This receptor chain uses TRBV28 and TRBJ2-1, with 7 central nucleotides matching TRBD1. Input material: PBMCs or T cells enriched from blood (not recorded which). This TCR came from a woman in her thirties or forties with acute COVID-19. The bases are TGTGCCAGCACAGGACAGGAATCCTACAATGAGCAGTTCTTC. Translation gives CASTGQESYNEQFF.